Listed here is a single TCR beta chain. Repertoires were generated with immunoSEQ multiplex PCR, while TCRdb's copy carries only in-frame clones and drops some. The repertoire holds 120,000 or so clones, with more than 70% as singletons. The data were taken from a study of blood T cell repertoires in COVID-19. Overall study: There were acute and convalescent COVID-19 samples, and they came from the United States, Italy and Spain. T cells, B-cell-depleted T cells, or PBMCs supplied cDNA or gDNA.

CDR1 and CDR2 from the germline V gene are LNHDA and SQIVND (reference sequence). The CDR3 is 17 amino acids. Germline trimming cut 6 bases from V and 4 bases from J; bases unmatched to any gene: 18. Sample: peripheral blood. The sequence was obtained from a woman younger than 45 who had recovered from COVID-19. The chain has TRBV19 and TRBJ2-7; TRBD2 aligns across 7 bases. This CDR3 reads CASSQTSTGDWFYEQYF. The CDR3 bases are TGTGCCAGTAGCCAGACTAGCACGGGAGACTGGTTTTACGAGCAGTACTTC.